This T cell receptor (beta chain) was found in a study of cytomegalovirus exposure and HLA in healthy donors (dated by TCRdb to 2016 to 2017). Regarding the study in general: An earlier analysis of around 600 of the donors reported approximately 270 Gb of sequence data and about 100 million unique TCR beta sequences from about 179 million T cells. An early release covering approximately 600 HLA-typed donors comprised 250 to 350 gigabases of sequencing data and about 90 million unique TCR sequences. The genetic ancestry cluster associated with self-reported Caucasian donors included 70% to 85% of the roughly 390 genotyped donors. The study aimed to test whether signatures of past pathogen exposure could be identified by cataloging public T cell receptors. The T cell repertoires of several hundred subjects were profiled by immunosequencing and related to cytomegalovirus serostatus. A separate validation cohort of more than 100 different subjects was used in addition to the 666-subject first cohort. High-throughput TCR immunosequencing, statistical association of individual TCRs with disease status, and machine learning were combined to predict cytomegalovirus infection status. A later analysis re-analyzed previously published TCR beta repertoires from approximately 700 donors and added high-resolution HLA genotyping to study TCR occurrence patterns. In the later analysis, no new phenotypic data were used to find candidate immune exposures; instead, reliance was placed on TCR beta sequences and their occurrence across donors. To decide whether each TCR beta V gene segment behaved as functional or pseudogenic, an earlier analysis of some 600 of the donors relied on high-throughput TCR beta sequencing. Donor age, sex, ethnicity and CMV serostatus were collected together with the repertoire data. A later genetic analysis used genome-wide SNP genotypes for about three fifths of the roughly 700 donors, treating that subset as a discovery cohort. Every repertoire in the discovery cohort had been generated on one and the same sequencing platform. Both class I and class II loci were covered by HLA typing, at four-digit resolution. Typing coverage differed by locus: A, B, C, DRB1 and DQB1 were typed in roughly 620-630 donors, DQA1 in about 550, DPA1 in roughly 590, and DPB1 in 472. A handful of DR-DQ haplotypes were handled as single units for association and clustering because linkage in the cohort was strong. Among some 400 genotyped donors of the cohort, an average of around 220,000 unique TCR beta nucleotide sequences was sequenced per donor, of which 15% to 20% were non-productive. Points the paper makes about the study in general: Most TCR sequences were seen in very few donors, while some public TCRs were found in many individuals. A later analysis associated about 17,000 TCR beta sequences with specific HLA alleles at a false discovery rate of 0.05. Because HLA typing was missing for some donors at each locus, association tests included only the typed subset. In a later genetic analysis, a missense DCLRE1C variant was associated with V-gene and J-gene trimming of TCR beta chains, and the association was replicated in an independent cohort. When HLA alleles, especially DR and DQ, strongly co-occurred, TCR associations were difficult to assign to individual alleles. A few of the identified cytomegalovirus-associated TCR beta chains were confirmed in vitro to be specific for cytomegalovirus antigens. The presence/absence analyses assumed that sequencing depth was roughly uniform across donors, and that assumption may not be true. In a later analysis, the rate of TCR association differed among HLA loci, with DRB1 alleles having the most associated TCRs and HLA-C alleles having the fewest. The study listed 150 to 200 TCR beta chains as associated with cytomegalovirus. In this cohort, only TCR beta chains were sequenced, and detectable features were limited by the absence of alpha or paired-chain data. Compared with the roughly 720-donor mean, donors in an Asian-associated ancestry cluster had fewer N-insertions in productive TCRs, according to a later genetic analysis. In an earlier analysis of 500 to 650 of the donors, most TCR beta V segments appeared in productive rearrangements about 87% or about 30% of the time, broadly matching IMGT annotations. For the cohort, immune exposure information was limited to CMV serostatus. The classifier was reported to diagnose cytomegalovirus status with high specificity and sensitivity in both the original and validation cohorts. A further reported finding was that TCR beta sequences accurately predicted the HLA-A and HLA-B alleles for most subjects in the first cohort. A cluster of highly shared sequence variants was judged likely to be a technical artifact of the sequencing pipeline. The earlier analysis of about 600 of the donors excluded about 16 rarely observed V segments, including chromosome 9 orphons, because counts were too low. Correlated functional status among segregating V segments might be attributable to linkage disequilibrium, but an unknown experimental factor could not be ruled out. The 87-base-pair reads could not distinguish some IMGT-functional V segments, including TRBV6-2 and TRBV6-3, so those segments were excluded. Several of the top co-occurrence clusters appeared to be linked to parvovirus B19, influenza, CMV and Epstein-Barr virus, according to a later analysis. In a later analysis, HLA-associated TCR beta chains were found to be more clonally expanded and to have lower generation probabilities than equally common non-associated chains. According to the authors, the approach could potentially be generalized to other disease states and immunological phenotypes. In a later analysis, most CMV-associated TCR beta chains were found to appear HLA-restricted, with HLA associations seemingly driven largely by CMV exposure.

The CDR3, cysteine through phenylalanine, is 14 amino acids long. Here the CDR3 DNA is all that survives: 42 bases in frame from base 1. Trimming costs V 4 bases and J 1 base, and their ends lie 10 bases apart. The germline V gene yields MGHDK for CDR1 and SYGVNS for CDR2. To note about this clone: The specificity of this receptor is unknown. Per-base qualities were not stored, and no clone one base away is much larger.

The library was made by the immunoSEQ multiplex PCR assay. For the multiplex PCR, a mixture combining 60 forward primers for TCR Vbeta segments and 13 reverse primers for TCR Jbeta segments was used. A multiplex PCR assay on genomic DNA amplified the CDR3 region of rearranged TCR beta genes. The amplified TCR beta libraries were sequenced on the Illumina HiSeq System as 87-base-pair reads. The original methods were these. Across the 700 or so repertoires, a later analysis counted 75 million to 90 million unique TCR beta chains, 8.5 million to 12 million of which were shared by at least two donors. A nearest-neighbor algorithm error-corrected the raw reads and collapsed the reads into unique sequences, merging closely related sequences to remove PCR and sequencing errors. To assign V, D and J gene segments, CDR3 sequences were aligned to IMGT reference sequences. For a sequence to be retained, a match of at least six nucleotides was required to both a V gene segment and a J gene segment. Rearrangements were called productive when the CDR3 lacked stop codons and stayed in frame with V and J; all others were non-productive. Following IMGT convention, CDR3 was defined as the stretch from the second conserved V-encoded cysteine up to the conserved J-encoded phenylalanine. In an earlier analysis of approximately 500 of the donors, sequences lacking an unambiguous match to a single V gene segment were excluded. In an earlier analysis of around 600 of the donors, V segments were called functional above 56.7% productive rearrangements and were called segregating when the between-donor standard deviation exceeded 5%. A statistical classification framework was built for diagnosing cytomegalovirus status from the catalog of TCR beta chain sequences. V and J gene assignment, in a later analysis, came from comparing TCR nucleotide sequences with IMGT/GENE-DB human TR gene sequences. The TCRdist pipeline was used in a later analysis to assign CDR3 sequences and most-parsimonious VDJ recombination scenarios. In a later analysis, each TCR beta chain was defined by its CDR3 amino acid sequence together with its V-gene family, and reads without a unique V-gene family were excluded. In a later analysis, 500 to 700 highly shared, low-generation-probability nucleotide sequences were removed to address suspected cross-contamination and a sequencing artifact. In a later analysis, a clonal expansion index was calculated for each public chain from normalized within-repertoire ranks of inferred template counts. In a later analysis, generation probabilities were computed using a VDJ recombination model fitted to out-of-frame rearrangements, and the results were checked against IGoR. A later analysis scored TCR-TCR, TCR-HLA and TCR-CMV co-occurrence with hypergeometric tests, applying a repertoire-size bias correction to TCR pairs. A later analysis estimated false discovery rates by permuting HLA or CMV assignments 20 times. In a later analysis, co-occurring TCRs were grouped with DBSCAN, and TCRdist sequence similarity was added when clustering was performed within HLA-allele-positive subsets. For co-occurrence clustering, repertoires with fewer than 30,000 or more than 120,000 public chains were excluded, along with a handful of repertoires with anomalous nucleotide sharing. TCRdb carries this immuneACCESS record with in-frame sequences only. Its versions omit some clonotypes, under half of them owing to an unresolved V gene in the studies checked, with the rest unexplained. The DNA gave D and trimming, while V, J and clone size come from that table. The sample contains about 90,000 clones, 65% to 85% of them found a single time. The top ten hold around 2.3% of the sample.

The cohort comprised more than 550 healthy bone marrow donors. Cohort members were all nominally healthy when sampled, although unrecorded immune exposures were likely present. The donor was CMV seronegative and was included in the group of 352 seronegative cohort members. Each donor provided a peripheral blood sample, and peripheral blood mononuclear cells were used for TCR beta sequencing. The Qiagen DNeasy Blood Extraction Kit was used to extract genomic DNA from the blood cell samples. The TCR was taken from a man younger than 35 in good health and CMV-seronegative. Recombination linked TRBV25-1 to TRBJ1-1, with TRBD1 tentatively as D gene (5 bases match). The sample was PBMCs. CDR3 sequence: CASSAQGGNTEAFF. The sequence in DNA is TGTGCCAGCAGTGCCCAGGGAGGGAACACTGAAGCTTTCTTT.